Below, 21 T cell receptor beta chains from the same sample are listed, as sequenced in a study of blood T cell repertoires in COVID-19. Sequenced by immunoSEQ multiplex PCR; TCRdb stores in-frame clones only, minus some. The sample holds about 230,000 clones, approximately 81% seen once. Material: peripheral blood. These TCRs come from a man aged 35 to 55 with acute or convalescent COVID-19.

The chain employs TRBV27 and TRBJ2-7; possibly TRBD2 for D (6 bases). V lost 3 bases and J 2 bases, leaving 14 bases between the germline ends. CDR1 and CDR2 (germline): MNHEY, SMNVEV (reference sequence). CDR3 size: 15 residues. This chain's CDR3 is CASSFGGRSTYEQYF. CDR3 bases: TGTGCCAGCAGTTTCGGGGGAAGGAGTACCTACGAGCAGTACTTC.

The chain is built from TRBV28 and TRBJ1-5; 9 bases map to TRBD1. V lost 6 bases to trimming and J lost 5 bases; unmatched junction nucleotides: 11. CDR1 is MDHEN and CDR2 is SYDVKM in the germline V gene. The CDR3 extends over 16 amino acids. CDR3 DNA: TGTGCCAGCAGAAAAACCGGGACAGGGCTCCATCAGCCCCAGCATTTT. Translated, it gives CASRKTGTGLHQPQHF.

The chain uses TRBV19 and TRBJ1-2; 8 nucleotides line up with TRBD1. J gave up 5 bases and V 10 bases, and 12 bases lay outside the gene matches. The CDR3 spans 14 residues. The V gene's germline CDR1 is LNHDA and CDR2 SQIVND (reference sequence). CDR3 protein: CATGQGKTRYGYTF. CDR3 in DNA: TGTGCCACTGGACAGGGCAAGACCCGATATGGCTACACCTTC.

A few counts support this clone. The rearrangement uses TRBV5-6 and TRBJ1-3; TRBD1 matches at 7 bases. The J segment lost 4 bases and the V segment lost 0 bases, leaving 4 bases of the junction unmatched. The CDR3 is 15 residues long. In germline, CDR1 is SGHDT, CDR2 YYEEEE. CDR3 region: CASSLASTGGNTIYF. The CDR3 nucleotides are TGTGCCAGCAGCTTGGCCTCGACAGGGGGAAACACCATATATTTT. Looking up the rest from reference TRBV5-6 and TRBJ1-3 gives the full variable domain: DAGVTQSPTHLIKTRGQQVTLRCSPKSGHDTVSWYQQALGQGPQFIFQYYEEEERQRGNFPDRFSGHQFPNYSSELNVNALLLGDSALYLCASSLASTGGNTIYFGEGSWLTVV.

J is TRBJ1-5 and V is TRBV9; 10 nucleotides match TRBD1. The CDR3 totals 15 residues. J lost 9 bases, V lost 0 bases, and 6 bases had no gene match. The germline CDR1 and CDR2 sequences are SGDLS and YYNGEE. CDR3: CASSVAGTGASPQHF. As DNA, the CDR3 is TGTGCCAGCAGCGTAGCCGGGACAGGGGCATCGCCCCAGCATTTT.

CDR3: CASSGQQGTGELFF. DNA of the CDR3: TGTGCCAGCAGCGGCCAACAGGGCACCGGGGAGCTGTTTTTT. V usage is TRBV6-5 and J usage is TRBJ2-2, with D perhaps TRBD1 (6 bases). Germline V gives CDR1 MNHEY, CDR2 SVGAGI. The CDR3 has 14 residues. Trimming removed 6 bases at V and 4 bases at J, with 12 bases between.

The rearrangement joins TRBV3-1 (or the pseudogene TRBV3-2) to TRBJ1-2; TRBD1 aligns across 8 bases. Germline V gives CDR1 LGHDT, CDR2 YNNKEL (reference sequence). There are 15 residues in the CDR3. V shed 4 bases, J shed 0 bases, and the junction held 4 bases outside the gene matches. The CDR3 region has the DNA TGTGCCAGCAGCCCCCGGGACAGGACTAACTATGGCTACACCTTC. It encodes CASSPRDRTNYGYTF.

This rearrangement joins TRBV5-4 to TRBJ1-1; 7 nucleotides agree with TRBD1. The CDR3 extends over 13 amino acids. V lost 0 bases, J lost 7 bases, and 3 bases stayed unmatched. Germline assignment: CDR1 SGHNT and CDR2 YYREEE (reference sequence). The CDR3 region has the DNA TGTGCCAGCAGCTTGGTATCAGGGGGTGAAGCTTTCTTT. It is translated as CASSLVSGGEAFF.

The genes are TRBV5-1 and TRBJ2-1; D perhaps matches TRBD1 (5 bases). The CDR3 covers 12 residues. CDR1 SGHRS and CDR2 YFSETQ come from the germline V gene. Trimming removed 8 bases from V and 9 bases from J, with 15 bases in between. The CDR3 nucleotides read TGCGCCAGTTCTACAGGATCGGGTGAGCAGTTCTTC. Translation: CASSTGSGEQFF.

This clone was counted between two and nine times. J is TRBJ1-1 and V is TRBV3-1 (or the pseudogene TRBV3-2); 7 bases are shared with TRBD1. There are 13 residues in the CDR3. The junction had 1 base not matched to a gene; V was cut back by 3 bases and J by 3 bases. CDR1 and CDR2 (germline): LGHDT, YNNKEL (reference sequence). The DNA for the CDR3 is TGTGCCAGCAGCCACGGGACAGACACTGAAGCTTTCTTT. Protein: CASSHGTDTEAFF.

The chain combines TRBV12-3 or TRBV12-4 with TRBJ1-1; no firm D call. Trimming shortened V by 3 bases and J by 1 base, and 6 bases separated the two germline ends. The CDR3 has 13 residues. CDR3 sequence reads: CASSFTTNTEAFF. CDR3 coding DNA: TGTGCCAGCAGTTTTACTACGAACACTGAAGCTTTCTTT.

The chain couples TRBV6-5 to TRBJ1-3; D remains ambiguous. V was trimmed by 7 bases and J by 4 bases, leaving 11 bases between them. This CDR3 is built from 13 residues. Germline CDR1 MNHEY, CDR2 SVGAGI. The CDR3 loop is CASMRAMGNTIYF. DNA for the CDR3: TGTGCCAGCATGAGGGCCATGGGAAACACCATATATTTT.

This clone came up once. CDR3 region: CASSTRGDFRGNEQFF. The CDR3 region has the DNA TGTGCCAGCAGCACGAGAGGGGACTTTAGAGGCAATGAGCAGTTCTTC. The V gene is TRBV7-9, the J gene TRBJ2-1; maybe TRBD2 (6 bases). The length of the CDR3 is 16 residues. Trimming took off 5 bases at V and 6 bases at J, with 20 bases between the two ends. Germline CDR1 SEHNR, CDR2 FQNEAQ (reference sequence).

This sequence joins TRBV19 and TRBJ2-7; TRBD1 matches 9 bases. The V and J ends lost 4 bases and 7 bases, in that order; junction bases with no gene match: 8. The CDR3 has 14 amino acids. Germline CDR1 LNHDA, CDR2 SQIVND (reference sequence). The CDR3 reads CASSNWDRVGEQYF. CDR3 coding DNA: TGTGCCAGTAGTAATTGGGACAGGGTGGGGGAGCAGTACTTC. The variable domain in full, completed from reference TRBV19 and TRBJ2-7, reads DGGITQSPKYLFRKEGQNVTLSCEQNLNHDAMYWYRQDPGQGLRLIYYSQIVNDFQKGDIAEGYSVSREKKESFPLTVTSAQKNPTAFYLCASSNWDRVGEQYFGPGTRLTVT.

The chain joins TRBV6-4 to TRBJ2-7, with a possible D match to TRBD2 (5 bases). Deletions cut 4 bases from V and 5 bases from J, with 12 bases between. CDR3 length: 13 residues. CDR1 MRHNA and CDR2 SNTAGT come from the germline V gene. The CDR3 coding sequence is TGTGCCAGCAGTGCCCCACTAGGAAACGAGCAGTACTTC. Amino acid sequence: CASSAPLGNEQYF.

Regarding this clone: Additional DNA sequences in this sample encode the identical CDR3. The chain recombines TRBV7-7 with TRBJ2-3; 9 positions match TRBD2. The CDR3 loop spans 15 amino acids. Germline CDR1 and CDR2: SSHAT and FNYEAQ (reference sequence). The J segment lost 2 bases and the V segment lost 1 base, leaving 1 base of the junction unmatched. The CDR3 nucleotides are TGTGCCAGCAGCTTAGGCGGGGGGGACACAGATACGCAGTATTTT. This sequence encodes CASSLGGGDTDTQYF.

CDR3 DNA: TGTGCCTGGATGAGGAACACTGAAGCTTTCTTT. Its translation is CAWMRNTEAFF. The chain recombines TRBV30 with TRBJ1-1; D call uncertain. Looked up from germline, CDR1 is GTSNPN and CDR2 is SVGIG (reference sequence). V lost 4 bases to trimming and J lost 1 base, with 4 bases between them. CDR3 length: 11 residues.

The chain's CDR3 is CASSLARTANTGELFF. In DNA form, the CDR3 reads TGTGCCAGCAGCTTAGCGCGGACAGCGAACACCGGGGAGCTGTTTTTT. The V and J genes are TRBV7-8 and TRBJ2-2, with D possibly being TRBD1 (6 bases). CDR1 is SGHVS and CDR2 is FQNEAQ in the germline V gene. This CDR3 comprises 16 residues. Trimming removed 0 bases at V and 0 bases at J, with 8 bases between. Together with reference TRBV7-8 and TRBJ2-2, the CDR3 gives the full variable domain: GAGVSQSPRYKVAKRGQDVALRCDPISGHVSLFWYQQALGQGPEFLTYFQNEAQLDKSGLPSDRFFAERPEGSVSTLKIQRTQQEDSAVYLCASSLARTANTGELFFGEGSRLTVL.

This rearrangement joins TRBV27 to TRBJ2-7, with TRBD1 matching 8 bases. Germline CDR1 is MNHEY and CDR2 is SMNVEV (reference sequence). This CDR3 spans 15 amino acids. With 5 bases clipped from V and 3 bases from J, the junction kept 9 bases outside the gene matches. In DNA form, the CDR3 reads TGTGCCAGCAGTCGCCGGACAGGGCCGGACTACGAGCAGTACTTC. Translated, it gives CASSRRTGPDYEQYF.

This rearrangement joins TRBV30 to TRBJ2-1, with D maybe TRBD2 (6 bases). The germline gives CDR1 GTSNPN, CDR2 SVGIG (reference sequence). V was trimmed by 0 bases and J by 7 bases, leaving 10 bases between them. The length of the CDR3 is 13 residues. The CDR3 reads CAWSVLEGNEQFF. In DNA, the CDR3 is TGTGCCTGGAGTGTACTGGAGGGGAATGAGCAGTTCTTC.

The chain joins TRBV28 to TRBJ1-2, with D perhaps matching TRBD1 (6 bases). CDR1 and CDR2 (germline): MDHEN, SYDVKM. V was clipped by 2 bases and J by 2 bases, with 18 bases between them. This CDR3 region has 17 residues. DNA of the CDR3: TGTGCCAGCAGTTTAAAGGGGAACAGGGATATGAACTATGGCTACACCTTC. It specifies CASSLKGNRDMNYGYTF.